The rows below give T cell receptor beta chains drawn from one sample of a study of shared clonotypes between healthy human individuals. Produced via immunoSEQ multiplex PCR; TCRdb's table is partial and in-frame only. The table shows 97,000 or so clones, with roughly 50% occurring only once. The sequenced material came from PBMCs. All receptors derive from a woman in her thirties or forties in good health. Some clones in this sample may be carry-over from other donors' samples. The conserved cysteine and the conserved F or W are not part of the CDR3 here. The order of the fields is J gene, clone size, V gene, CDR3 protein. Clone size is not always given. Where it is, it says once, few, many or a class for expanded clones.

TRBJ2-7,NA,TRBV7-8,ASSFGTGTYEQY
TRBJ1-5,NA,TRBV7-9,ASSYWTSGGPQH
TRBJ2-1,few,TRBV28,ASTPTAYNEQF
TRBJ2-1,many,TRBV7-8,ASSPRQNEQF
TRBJ2-2,NA,TRBV7-2,ASSLRRGQTGELF
TRBJ2-5,NA,TRBV19,ASSQGTGGETQY
TRBJ2-4,few,TRBV7-9,ASSLGAVQY
TRBJ1-1,few,TRBV18,ASSSGQGTTEAF
TRBJ2-6,once,TRBV9,ASSVSGANVLT
TRBJ1-2,many,TRBV18,ASSLGGDNYGYT
TRBJ2-7,NA,TRBV7-6,ASSLGRAYEQY
TRBJ1-2,many,TRBV15,ATSRFIDRGAPGYT
TRBJ1-1,many,TRBV5-1,ASSLAIDGRIEAF
TRBJ1-6,NA,TRBV6-1,ASSRDGTNSPLH
TRBJ2-1,NA,TRBV7-9,ASSLDAGVIYNEQF
TRBJ2-6,NA,TRBV18,ASSPRDRGGNSGANVLT
TRBJ2-5,many,TRBV4-1,ASSQGQGRQETQY